The clone carrying this T cell receptor beta chain was seen a handful of times. Its antigen remains unidentified. Trimming took 4 bases from V and 7 from J; bases not matched to a gene: 4. The V gene's germline CDR1 is SGHTA and CDR2 FQGTGA. This CDR3 spans 13 amino acids. The data derive from a study of radiotherapy plus CTLA-4 blockade in lung cancer. Each patient with chemo-refractory metastatic non-small-cell lung cancer was treated with focal radiation plus CTLA-4 blockade using ipilimumab. Sequencing used immunoSEQ multiplex PCR; TCRdb keeps in-frame clones, though not all of them. Here the sample spans 50,000 to 85,000 clones, around 86% being singletons. The study, taken as a whole, reports: In blood, TCR clones derived from the tumor expanded after radiotherapy plus ipilimumab.

The chain is built from TRBV7-3 and TRBJ2-3; 8 positions agree with TRBD2. This TCR was sampled from a human donor with non-small cell lung cancer who had a partial response to radiotherapy plus ipilimumab. The sequencing used peripheral blood, collected from a patient treated with radiotherapy plus ipilimumab. In DNA, the CDR3 is TGTGCCAGCAGCTATAGCGGGAAGAATACGCAGTATTTT. It translates to CASSYSGKNTQYF.